This T cell receptor beta chain was recorded in a study of T cell responses to AZD1222 COVID-19 vaccine. Study background: Pooling of second doses given at about 4 or about 12 weeks was done.

Clones were sequenced by immunoSEQ multiplex PCR, and TCRdb holds only the in-frame ones, with some missing. The sample includes 120,000 or so clones, roughly 90% of them seen just once. Broader study findings: Breadth and depth of Spike-specific TCRs rose after two AZD1222 doses. Only a handful of AZD1222 recipients were seropositive at baseline. In a largely white British group with more females than males, clonal diversity was possibly underestimated.

Concerning this clone itself: Its antigen is unidentified.

The receptor was isolated from an adult in good health. The sequencing used peripheral blood, collected on day 0 of AZD1222 vaccination.

The CDR3 DNA follows: TGTGCCAGCAGCCAGGACAGCGATGGGCCTGGCTACACCTTC. This codes for CASSQDSDGPGYTF. The rearrangement links TRBV3-1 (or the pseudogene TRBV3-2) to TRBJ1-2; possibly TRBD1 for D (6 bases). The length of the CDR3 is 14 residues. CDR1 and CDR2 (germline): LGHDT, YNNKEL (reference sequence). V was trimmed by 3 bases and J by 7 bases, leaving 15 bases between them.